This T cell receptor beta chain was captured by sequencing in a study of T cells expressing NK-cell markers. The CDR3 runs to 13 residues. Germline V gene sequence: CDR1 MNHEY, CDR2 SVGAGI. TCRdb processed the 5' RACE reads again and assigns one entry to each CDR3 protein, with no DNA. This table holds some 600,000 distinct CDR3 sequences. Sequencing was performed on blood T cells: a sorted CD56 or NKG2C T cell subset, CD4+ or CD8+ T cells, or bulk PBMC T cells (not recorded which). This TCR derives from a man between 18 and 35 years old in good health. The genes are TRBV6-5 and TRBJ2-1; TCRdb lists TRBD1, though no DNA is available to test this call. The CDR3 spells CASSPDRDEEQFF.